This entry is about one T cell receptor (beta chain). The junction departs from the called germline gene at one end, perhaps through a read error. These data belong to a study of T cell responses to AZD1222 COVID-19 vaccine. Libraries were prepared by immunoSEQ multiplex PCR; TCRdb keeps only in-frame clonotypes and omits some of them. Of about 140,000 clones listed, 90% are singletons. This TCR was sampled from an adult in good health. The source was peripheral blood, collected on day 0 of AZD1222 vaccination.

The CDR3: CASSGGTVDF. CDR3 bases: TGTGCCAGCAGCGGCGGGACAGTTGACTTC. The J gene is TRBJ2-7, the V gene TRBV9; D may be TRBD1 (7 bases). CDR1 SGDLS and CDR2 YYNGEE come from the germline V gene. This CDR3 spans 10 amino acids.